These T cell receptor beta chains were read from a single sample in a study of CD8+CD57+ T cells in acquired aplastic anemia. MiXCR was run by TCRdb on the reads, yielding one entry per CDR3 protein. The sample contains 180,000 or so distinct CDR3 sequences, 63% of which appear only once. Material: sorted CD4+, CD8+, or CD8+CD57+ T cells (not recorded which) from PBMCs. The source of these receptors is a human donor with aplastic anemia. CDR3s leave out the opening cysteine and the closing phenylalanine or tryptophan. Clone sizes are given selectively: once, few, many, or a class where the clone is expanded.

TRBV24-1,NA,TRBJ1-2,ASSLQPNYGYT
TRBV6-1,NA,TRBJ2-7,ASSPGLAASYEQY
TRBV20-1,NA,TRBJ1-6,SARLQATVDNSPLH
TRBV29-1,NA,TRBJ2-1,SFPELNEQF
TRBV7-9,once,TRBJ2-3,ASSEMGCRYTDTQY
TRBV5-1,few,TRBJ2-1,ASSLVSYNEQF
TRBV10-3,once,TRBJ2-3,AIKRSASSLAQGLDTQY
TRBV24-1,NA,TRBJ1-5,ATSDKTLGQPQH
TRBV29-1,once,TRBJ2-3,SVGMGLAGADTQY
TRBV7-9,once,TRBJ1-6,ASSIGIFSPLH
TRBV5-5,few,TRBJ1-1,ASSLQEGTEAF
TRBV29-1,few,TRBJ1-5,SVASSLDSNQPQH
TRBV2,NA,TRBJ2-7,ASSPSRGGTYEQY
TRBV19,many,TRBJ2-7,ASSRQGAYEQY
TRBV24-1,NA,TRBJ2-2,ATSDWGGQGGELF
TRBV10-3,once,TRBJ1-5,AISGGEYSNQPQH
TRBV11-2,many,TRBJ2-7,ASSPRDRVYEQY
TRBV15,NA,TRBJ1-5,ATSRGGQQNQPQH
TRBV25-1,many,TRBJ2-1,ASSQGGYNEQF
TRBV7-3,NA,TRBJ2-3,ASSPTGARTDTQY
TRBV20-1,NA,TRBJ1-5,SASWRGARSNQPQH
TRBV10-1,NA,TRBJ2-7,ASRGYVHERY
TRBV7-8,NA,TRBJ1-2,ASSLGRVGSGYT
TRBV5-1,once,TRBJ2-5,ASSSGQRGETQY
TRBV7-4,NA,TRBJ2-6,ASSPGGAFLSGANVLT
TRBV5-5,many,TRBJ1-4,ASSLRADNEKLF
TRBV9,many,TRBJ1-5,ASSVGGVSNQPQH